This T cell receptor beta chain was obtained from a study of shared clonotypes between healthy human individuals. The study's findings and limits: The rarefaction results pointed to incomplete sorted-subset sequencing despite large depth.

V lost 2 bases and J lost 9, with 11 bases in between. The CDR3 consists of 13 residues. Germline V CDR1 and CDR2: SGHTA, FQGNSA. Memory CD4+ cells were the fraction left after CD45RA+ naive selection. Of note for this clone: Its antigen remains unknown.

Libraries were prepared by immunoSEQ multiplex PCR; TCRdb keeps only in-frame clonotypes and omits some of them. Of under 1,100,000 clones listed, around three quarters are singletons. Sequences were obtained from memory CD4+ T cells from PBMCs. Stated subset: CD45RA-negative fraction. The sequence derives from a man between 18 and 29 years old in good health. Some clones in this sample may be carry-over from other donors' samples. V usage is TRBV7-2 and J usage is TRBJ2-1; maybe TRBD1 (6 bases). CDR3 bases: TGTGCCAGCAGCTTACTACAGGGTAGTGAGCAGTTCTTC. Translation gives CASSLLQGSEQFF.